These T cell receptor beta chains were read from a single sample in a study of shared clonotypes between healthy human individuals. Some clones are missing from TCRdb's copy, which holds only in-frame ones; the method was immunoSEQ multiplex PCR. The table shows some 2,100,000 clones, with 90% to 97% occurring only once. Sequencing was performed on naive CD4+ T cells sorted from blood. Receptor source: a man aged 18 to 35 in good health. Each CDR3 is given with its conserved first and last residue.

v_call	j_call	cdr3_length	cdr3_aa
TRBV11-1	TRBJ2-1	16	CASSLVTSGNYNEQFF
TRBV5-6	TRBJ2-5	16	CASSLANGGASETQYF
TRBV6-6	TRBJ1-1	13	CASSYLGGAEAFF
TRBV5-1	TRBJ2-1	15	CASSLAGGPSNEQFF
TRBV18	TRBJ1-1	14	CASSPSTANTEAFF
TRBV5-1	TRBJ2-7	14	CASSFQAENYEQYF
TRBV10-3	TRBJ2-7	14	CAISDFGTGYEQYF
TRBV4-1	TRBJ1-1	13	CASSQAPRTEAFF
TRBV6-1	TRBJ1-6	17	CASSEDEGANYNSPLHF
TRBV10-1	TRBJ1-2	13	CASSESRGYGYTF
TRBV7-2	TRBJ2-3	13	CALSGSTTDTQYF
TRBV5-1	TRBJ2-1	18	CASSPGITSGFSYNEQFF
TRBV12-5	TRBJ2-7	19	CASGLDEGLLGQIFYEQYF
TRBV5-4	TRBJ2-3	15	CASSRTSGSTDTQYF
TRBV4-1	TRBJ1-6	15	CASSQGDRGGAPLHF
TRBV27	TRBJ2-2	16	CASSVRRGANTGELFF
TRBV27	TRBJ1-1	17	CASSSLNYRAENTEAFF
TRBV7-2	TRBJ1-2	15	CASSPKVAGNYGYTF
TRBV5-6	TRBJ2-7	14	CASSRTPGSYEQYF
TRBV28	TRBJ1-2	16	CASSSSGRPNFYGYTF
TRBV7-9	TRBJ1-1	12	CASSLLGGEAFF
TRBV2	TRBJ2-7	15	CASRPWTGEAYEQYF
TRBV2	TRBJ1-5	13	CASSGTRVGPQHF
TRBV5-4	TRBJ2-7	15	CASSPAGTNGDEQYF
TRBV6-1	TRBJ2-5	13	CASSENIVETQYF
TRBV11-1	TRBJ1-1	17	CASSLDWAASVDTEAFF
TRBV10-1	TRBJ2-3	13	CASRRDFTDTQYF
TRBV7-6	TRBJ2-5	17	CASSFLRRWQSEETQYF
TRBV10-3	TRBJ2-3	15	CAISGLAGHTDTQYF
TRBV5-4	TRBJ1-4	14	CASSLGLSNEKLFF
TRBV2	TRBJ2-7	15	CASSGSGKLGYEQYF
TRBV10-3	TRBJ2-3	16	CAISESGGGRLDTQYF
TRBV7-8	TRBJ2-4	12	CASSTGQAIQYF
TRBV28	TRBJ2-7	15	CASTHGQGFSYEQYF
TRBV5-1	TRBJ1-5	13	CASSLIGVGPQHF
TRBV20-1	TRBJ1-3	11	CSAPSSTTIYF
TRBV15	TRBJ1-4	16	CAIARTGVGANEKLFF
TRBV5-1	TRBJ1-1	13	CASSLVEGSEAFF
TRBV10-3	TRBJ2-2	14	CAISRDGVTGELFF
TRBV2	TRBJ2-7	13	CASVRDSQNEQYF
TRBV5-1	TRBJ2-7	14	CASSLRTGGNEQYF
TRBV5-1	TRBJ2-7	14	CASSFGAGSYEQYF
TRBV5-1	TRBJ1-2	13	CASSPDRNYGYTF
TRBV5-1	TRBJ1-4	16	CASSSGALATNEKLFF
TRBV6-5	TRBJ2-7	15	CASSKQGARPYEQYF
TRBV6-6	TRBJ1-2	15	CASSSGQGSQGSYTF
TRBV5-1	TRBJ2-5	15	CASSSIAGAGETQYF
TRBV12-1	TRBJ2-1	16	CASSRLAQGRAGEQFF
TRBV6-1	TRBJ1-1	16	CASSEMGFPLSTEAFF
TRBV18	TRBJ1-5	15	CASSPETGGQQPQHF
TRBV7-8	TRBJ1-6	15	CASSPQAFGNSPLHF
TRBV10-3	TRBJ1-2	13	CAISMDSNYGYTF
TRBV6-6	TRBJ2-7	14	CASSPRDFSYEQYF